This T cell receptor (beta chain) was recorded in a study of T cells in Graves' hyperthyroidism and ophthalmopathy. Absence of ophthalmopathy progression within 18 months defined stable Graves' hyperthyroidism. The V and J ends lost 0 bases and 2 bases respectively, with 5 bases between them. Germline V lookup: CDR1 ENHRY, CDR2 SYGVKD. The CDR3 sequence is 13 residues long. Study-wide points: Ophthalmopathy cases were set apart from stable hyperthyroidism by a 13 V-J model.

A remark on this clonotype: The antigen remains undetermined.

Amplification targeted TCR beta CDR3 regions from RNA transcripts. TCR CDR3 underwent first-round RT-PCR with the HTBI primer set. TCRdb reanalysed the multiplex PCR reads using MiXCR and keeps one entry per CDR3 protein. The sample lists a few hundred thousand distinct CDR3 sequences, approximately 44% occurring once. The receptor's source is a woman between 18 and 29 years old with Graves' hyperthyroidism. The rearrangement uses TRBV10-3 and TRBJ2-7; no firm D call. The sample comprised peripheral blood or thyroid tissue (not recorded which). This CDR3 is CAISESAPYEQYF. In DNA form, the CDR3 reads TGTGCCATCAGTGAGTCGGCCCCCTACGAGCAGTACTTC.